This is a list of T cell receptor beta chains from one sample in a study of shared clonotypes between healthy human individuals. Assay: immunoSEQ multiplex PCR; the TCRdb copy retains only in-frame clones and omits some. The sample records some 2.1 million clones, roughly 94% being singletons. The specimen was naive CD8+ T cells sorted from blood. Receptors originate from a man between 18 and 35 years old in good health. The CDR3 runs from the conserved cysteine through the conserved F or W. A D gene is named only where the DNA matches it firmly. The size field is filled for only some rows; it gives once, few, many or a size class.

J: TRBJ1-2
D: TRBD1
V: TRBV11-2
size: once
CDR3: CASSLDEGQRDGGYTF
DNA: TGTGCCAGCAGCTTAGATGAGGGACAGCGGGATGGTGGCTACACCTTC

J: TRBJ2-4
D: TRBD2
V: TRBV19
size: -
CDR3: CASSKAGAGDGYIQYF
DNA: TGTGCCAGTAGTAAAGCGGGGGCGGGAGACGGATACATTCAGTACTTC

J: TRBJ2-1
D: -
V: TRBV4-1
size: -
CDR3: CASSREGAYNEQFF
DNA: TGCGCCAGCAGCCGAGAAGGGGCCTACAATGAGCAGTTCTTC

J: TRBJ2-2
D: TRBD1
V: TRBV4-1
size: -
CDR3: CASSQRQGRITGELFF
DNA: TGCGCCAGCAGCCAGCGACAGGGTCGAATCACCGGGGAGCTGTTTTTT

J: TRBJ2-7
D: TRBD1
V: TRBV4-1
size: -
CDR3: CASSQPGQGIGYEQYF
DNA: TGCGCCAGCAGCCAACCGGGACAGGGGATAGGCTACGAGCAGTACTTC

J: TRBJ2-7
D: -
V: TRBV6-6
size: -
CDR3: CASSFTTGAYEQYF
DNA: TGTGCCAGCAGTTTCACGACAGGAGCCTACGAGCAGTACTTC

J: TRBJ2-7
D: -
V: TRBV6-6
size: -
CDR3: CASSYEDGYEQYF
DNA: TGTGCCAGCAGTTACGAGGACGGCTACGAGCAGTACTTC

J: TRBJ2-1
D: TRBD2
V: TRBV5-6
size: once
CDR3: CASSNSGNSYNEQFF
DNA: TGTGCCAGCAGCAATAGCGGGAACTCCTACAATGAGCAGTTCTTC

J: TRBJ2-5
D: TRBD1
V: TRBV28
size: -
CDR3: CASSLAPGGAETQYF
DNA: TGTGCCAGCAGTTTGGCCCCAGGGGGCGCGGAGACCCAGTACTTC

J: TRBJ2-7
D: TRBD2
V: TRBV10-2
size: -
CDR3: CASGGLAGGGYTGEQYF
DNA: TGCGCCAGCGGGGGACTAGCGGGAGGCGGGTATACTGGGGAGCAGTACTTC

J: TRBJ2-1
D: TRBD1
V: TRBV10-2
size: -
CDR3: CASSDPGQGVGEQFF
DNA: TGCGCCAGCAGTGATCCGGGACAGGGGGTCGGTGAGCAGTTCTTC

J: TRBJ2-1
D: TRBD2
V: TRBV30
size: -
CDR3: CAWSVPEGTTRHEQFF
DNA: TGTGCCTGGAGTGTACCCGAGGGGACTACCAGGCATGAGCAGTTCTTC

J: TRBJ1-5
D: -
V: TRBV7-6
size: -
CDR3: CASSSPGSNQPQHF
DNA: TGTGCCAGCAGCTCACCAGGGTCCAATCAGCCCCAGCATTTT

J: TRBJ2-6
D: TRBD1
V: TRBV5-6
size: -
CDR3: CASSLGTGSVLTF
DNA: TGTGCCAGCAGCTTGGGGACAGGATCCGTCCTGACTTTC

J: TRBJ2-5
D: -
V: TRBV10-3
size: -
CDR3: CACGISIHQETQYF
DNA: TGTGCTTGCGGTATCAGCATCCACCAAGAGACCCAGTACTTC

J: TRBJ2-2
D: -
V: TRBV7-9
size: -
CDR3: CASSLSSRTGELFF
DNA: TGTGCCAGCAGCTTATCCTCGAGGACCGGGGAGCTGTTTTTT

J: TRBJ1-1
D: -
V: TRBV5-6
size: -
CDR3: CASSGQAGVEAFF
DNA: TGTGCCAGCAGCGGACAAGCAGGGGTTGAAGCTTTCTTT